Reported below is one T cell receptor beta chain. Its matching antigen is unknown. The genomic DNA of each subset was split evenly across several immunoSEQ plates. Assay used: immunoSEQ multiplex PCR; TCRdb lists only in-frame clones, some missing. The table lists a few hundred thousand clones, approximately 71% of them singletons. This sample is drawn from a study of shared clonotypes between healthy human individuals. Study-level results: The expectation was that sequencing depth would affect clonotype sharing among donors. Represented diversity, genetic and exposure-history alike, was limited by few donors.

The CDR3 contains 17 residues. V gave up 0 bases and J gave up 0 bases, with 11 bases separating them. CDR1 and CDR2 from the germline V gene are LGHNA and YSLEER. Sequencing input: PBMCs. The sequence was obtained from a woman in her thirties or forties in good health. Some clones in this sample may be carry-over from other donors' samples. V gene TRBV4-3 combines with J gene TRBJ2-2, with D hard to call. The DNA for the CDR3 is TGCGCCAGCAGCCAAGACTTGCACAGAACGAACACCGGGGAGCTGTTTTTT. It yields the protein CASSQDLHRTNTGELFF.